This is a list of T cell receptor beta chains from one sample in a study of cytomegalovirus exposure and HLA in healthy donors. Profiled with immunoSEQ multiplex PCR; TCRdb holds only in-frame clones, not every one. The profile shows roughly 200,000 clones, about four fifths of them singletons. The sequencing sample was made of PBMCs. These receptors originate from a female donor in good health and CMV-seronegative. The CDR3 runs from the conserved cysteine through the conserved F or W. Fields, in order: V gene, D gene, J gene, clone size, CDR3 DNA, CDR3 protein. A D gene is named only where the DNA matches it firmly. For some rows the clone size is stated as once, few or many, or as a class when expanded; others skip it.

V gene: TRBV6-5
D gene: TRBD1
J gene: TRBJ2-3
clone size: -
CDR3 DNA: TGTGCCAGCAGTTTCAGACAGGGTACGCAGTATTTT
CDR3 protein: CASSFRQGTQYF

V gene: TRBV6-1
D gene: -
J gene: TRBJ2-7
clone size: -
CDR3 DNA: TGTGCCAGCAGTGAAGTGGCAGGCTCCAGCTCCTACGAGCAGTACTTC
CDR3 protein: CASSEVAGSSSYEQYF

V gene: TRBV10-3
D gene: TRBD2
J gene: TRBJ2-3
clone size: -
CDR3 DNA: TGTGCCAGTACTAGCGAAACTAGCACAGATACGCAGTATTTT
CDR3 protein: CASTSETSTDTQYF

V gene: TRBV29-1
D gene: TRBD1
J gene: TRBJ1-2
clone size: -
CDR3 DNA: TGCAGCCCCGGGACAGGGGGGGGCTACACCTTC
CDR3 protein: CSPGTGGGYTF

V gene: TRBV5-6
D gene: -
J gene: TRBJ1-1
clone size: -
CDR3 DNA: TGTGCCAGCAGCTTGGGGGGGCTTACTGAAGCTTTCTTT
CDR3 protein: CASSLGGLTEAFF

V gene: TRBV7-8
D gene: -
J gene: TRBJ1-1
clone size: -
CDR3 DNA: TGTGCCAGCAGCTTAGGGCACATGAACACTGAAGCTTTCTTT
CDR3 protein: CASSLGHMNTEAFF

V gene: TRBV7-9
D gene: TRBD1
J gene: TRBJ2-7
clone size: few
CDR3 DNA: TGTGCCAGCGCCGGGACAGATGCAAGCTCCTACGAGCAGTACTTC
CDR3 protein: CASAGTDASSYEQYF

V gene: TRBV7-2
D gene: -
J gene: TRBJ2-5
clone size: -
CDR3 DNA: TGTGCCAGCAGCCCTAGTGAGACCCAGTACTTC
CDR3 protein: CASSPSETQYF

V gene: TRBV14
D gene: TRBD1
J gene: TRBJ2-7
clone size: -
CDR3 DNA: TGTGCCAGCAGCCCCTGGACAGGGCCCTACGAGCAGTACTTC
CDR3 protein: CASSPWTGPYEQYF

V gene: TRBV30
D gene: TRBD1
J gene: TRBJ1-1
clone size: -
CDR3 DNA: TGTGCCTGGAGCCTAGGGACAGGAGGAACTGAAGCTTTCTTT
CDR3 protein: CAWSLGTGGTEAFF

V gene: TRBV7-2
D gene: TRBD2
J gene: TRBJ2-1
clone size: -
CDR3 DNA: TGTGCCAGCAGCTTATTCTCCGCGGGGGGGCAGAATGAGCAGTTCTTC
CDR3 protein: CASSLFSAGGQNEQFF

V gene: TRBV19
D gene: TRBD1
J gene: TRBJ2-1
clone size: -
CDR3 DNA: TGTGCCAGTAGTATAGTTGGGACAGGGTTCGATGAGCAGTTCTTC
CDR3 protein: CASSIVGTGFDEQFF

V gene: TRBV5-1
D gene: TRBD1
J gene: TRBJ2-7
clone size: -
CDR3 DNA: TGCGCCAGCAGCCTGGGACAGGGTCCCTACGAGCAGTACTTC
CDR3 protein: CASSLGQGPYEQYF

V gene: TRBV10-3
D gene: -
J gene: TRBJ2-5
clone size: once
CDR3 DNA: TGTGCCATCAGTGAGCTGAAGGAGAGGGAAGAGACCCAGTACTTC
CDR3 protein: CAISELKEREETQYF

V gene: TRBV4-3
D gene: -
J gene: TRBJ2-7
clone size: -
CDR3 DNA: TGCGCCAGCAGCCACCATACCGACGAGGCCGAGCAGTACTTC
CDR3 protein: CASSHHTDEAEQYF

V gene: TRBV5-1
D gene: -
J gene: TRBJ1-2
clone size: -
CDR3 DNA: TGCGCCAGCAGCTTGAGGGGTACAGCTAACTATGGCTACACCTTC
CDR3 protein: CASSLRGTANYGYTF

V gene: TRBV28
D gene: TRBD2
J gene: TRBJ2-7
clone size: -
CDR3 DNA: TGTGCCAGCAGTTTACTAGCGGGCCCGAACGAGCAGTACTTC
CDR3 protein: CASSLLAGPNEQYF

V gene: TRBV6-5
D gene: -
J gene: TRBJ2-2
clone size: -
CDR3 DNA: TGTGCCAGCATCGATCCAGTTGCCGGGGAGCTGTTTTTT
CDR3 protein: CASIDPVAGELFF

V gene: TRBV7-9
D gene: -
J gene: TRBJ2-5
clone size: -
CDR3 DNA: TGTGCCAGCAGCTCTCGACAGGACGAGACCCAGTACTTC
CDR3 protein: CASSSRQDETQYF

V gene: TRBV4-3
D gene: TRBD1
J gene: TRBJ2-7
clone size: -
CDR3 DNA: TGCGCCAGCAGCCAAGAATGGGACAGGGTATTTTATCCGCAGTACTTC
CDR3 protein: CASSQEWDRVFYPQYF

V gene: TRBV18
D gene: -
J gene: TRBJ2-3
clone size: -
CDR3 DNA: TGTGCCAGCTCACCGGCTAGCACAGATACGCAGTATTTT
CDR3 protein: CASSPASTDTQYF

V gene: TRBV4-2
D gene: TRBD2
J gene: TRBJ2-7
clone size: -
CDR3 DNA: TGTGCCAGCAGCCATCCACGAACTAGCGGGAGCTACGAGCAGTACTTC
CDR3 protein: CASSHPRTSGSYEQYF

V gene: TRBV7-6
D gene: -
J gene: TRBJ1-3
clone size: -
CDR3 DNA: TGTGCCAGCAGCTTAGGAAGGAGCTCTGGAAACACCATATATTTT
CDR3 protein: CASSLGRSSGNTIYF

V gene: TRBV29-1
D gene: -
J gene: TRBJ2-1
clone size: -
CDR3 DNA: TGCAGCGTTGGACAGGCCCTCGTCAATGAGCAGTTCTTC
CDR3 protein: CSVGQALVNEQFF

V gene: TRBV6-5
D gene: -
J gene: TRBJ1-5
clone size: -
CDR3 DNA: TGTGCCAGCAGTCAGACAGGTAGAGATCAGCCCCAGCATTTT
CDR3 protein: CASSQTGRDQPQHF

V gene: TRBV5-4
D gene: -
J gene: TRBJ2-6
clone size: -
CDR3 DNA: TGTGCCAGCAGTTCCGACAGGCACCCAATCTCTGGGGCCAACGTCCTGACTTTC
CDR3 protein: CASSSDRHPISGANVLTF

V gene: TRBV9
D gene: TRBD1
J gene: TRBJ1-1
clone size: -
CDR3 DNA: TGTGCCAGCAGCGTAGAGGACAGGGGGAGAACTGAAGCTTTCTTT
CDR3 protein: CASSVEDRGRTEAFF

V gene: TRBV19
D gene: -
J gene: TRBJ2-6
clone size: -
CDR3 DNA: TGTGCCAGTAGTATCCCCCCAGGGGTCAGATCTGGGGCCAACGTCCTGACTTTC
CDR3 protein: CASSIPPGVRSGANVLTF

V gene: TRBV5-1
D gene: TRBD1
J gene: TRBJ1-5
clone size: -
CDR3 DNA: TGCGCCAGCACCCTGGGCGGTCGACAGGGGGAAATAGGTAGCAATCAGCCCCAGCATTTT
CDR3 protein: CASTLGGRQGEIGSNQPQHF

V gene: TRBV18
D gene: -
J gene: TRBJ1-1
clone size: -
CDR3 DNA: TGTGCCAGCTCACCAACAGGGAACACTGAAGCTTTCTTT
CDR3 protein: CASSPTGNTEAFF

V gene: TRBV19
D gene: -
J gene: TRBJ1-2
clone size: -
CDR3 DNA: TGTGCCAGTAGTATTCACGCGGGGGGCTACACCTTC
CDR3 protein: CASSIHAGGYTF

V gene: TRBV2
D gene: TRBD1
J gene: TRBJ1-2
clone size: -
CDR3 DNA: TGTGCCAGCAAACCAGGACAGGGCGACTATGGCTACACCTTC
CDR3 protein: CASKPGQGDYGYTF

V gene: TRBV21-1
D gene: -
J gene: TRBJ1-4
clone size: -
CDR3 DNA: TGTGCCAGCAGCAAAAAAGCCCGGTCCCAAGCGAGGGAAAAACTGTTTTTT
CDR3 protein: CASSKKARSQAREKLFF

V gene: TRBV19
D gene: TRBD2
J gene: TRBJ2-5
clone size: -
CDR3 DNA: TGTGCCACCCGGGGGGGCTCCCAAGAGACCCAGTACTTC
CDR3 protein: CATRGGSQETQYF

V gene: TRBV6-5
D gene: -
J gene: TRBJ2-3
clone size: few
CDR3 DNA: TGTGCCAGCAGTGCGGGACTGGCGGATACGCAGTATTTT
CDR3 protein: CASSAGLADTQYF

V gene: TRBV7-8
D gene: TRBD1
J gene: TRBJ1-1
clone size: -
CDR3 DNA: TGTGCCAGCAGCTTAGTTGGAACAGGGGGGAATGAAGCTTTCTTT
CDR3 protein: CASSLVGTGGNEAFF

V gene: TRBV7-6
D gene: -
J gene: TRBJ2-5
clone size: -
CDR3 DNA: TGTGCCAGCAGCTCCCTGGGGGGTACCCAGTACTTC
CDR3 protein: CASSSLGGTQYF

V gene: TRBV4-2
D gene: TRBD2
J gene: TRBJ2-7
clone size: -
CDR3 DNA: TGTGCCAGCAGCCAACATAGCGGGGGATCCTACGAGCAGTACTTC
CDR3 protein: CASSQHSGGSYEQYF

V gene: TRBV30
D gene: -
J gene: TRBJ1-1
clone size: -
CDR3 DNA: TGTGCCTGGAGTCCCCGGGGGGCTAGGAACACTGAAGCTTTCTTT
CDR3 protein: CAWSPRGARNTEAFF

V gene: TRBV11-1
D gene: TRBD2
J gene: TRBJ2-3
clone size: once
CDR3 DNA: TGTGCCAGCAGCTTGGGCGAGCGGGAGTTCCCAGATACGCAGTATTTT
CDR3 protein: CASSLGEREFPDTQYF

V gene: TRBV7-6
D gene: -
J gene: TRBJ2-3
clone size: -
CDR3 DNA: TGTGCCAGCAGCTTAGGGTCGGCAGATACGCAGTATTTT
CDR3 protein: CASSLGSADTQYF

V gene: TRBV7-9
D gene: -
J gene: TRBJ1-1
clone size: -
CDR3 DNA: TGTGCCAGCAGCTTGAAACAGGGAGCTCACCCCCTGAACACTGAAGCTTTCTTT
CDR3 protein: CASSLKQGAHPLNTEAFF

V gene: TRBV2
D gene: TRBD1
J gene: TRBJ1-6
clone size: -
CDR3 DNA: TGTGCCACCTTCGACAGGGAAGGAGGTTCACCCCTCCACTTT
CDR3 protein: CATFDREGGSPLHF

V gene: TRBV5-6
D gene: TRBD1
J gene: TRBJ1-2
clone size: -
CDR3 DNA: TGTGCCAGCAGCTTGGCAGGCTCGGGACAGGAAGTTTATGGCTACACCTTC
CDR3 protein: CASSLAGSGQEVYGYTF

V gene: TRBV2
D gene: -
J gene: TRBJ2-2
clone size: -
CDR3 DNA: TGTGCCAGCAGTGAAGCGCTTGGGGCGACCGGGGAGCTGTTTTTT
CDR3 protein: CASSEALGATGELFF

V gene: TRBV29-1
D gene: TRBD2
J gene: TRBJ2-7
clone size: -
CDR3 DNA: TGCAGCGTTATGGCGGGGGACTACGAGCAGTACTTC
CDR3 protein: CSVMAGDYEQYF

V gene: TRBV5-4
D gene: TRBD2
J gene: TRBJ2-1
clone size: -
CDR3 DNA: TGTGCCAGCAGCCCGGGAGGCCCTAGCTCCTACAATGAGCAGTTCTTC
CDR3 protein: CASSPGGPSSYNEQFF

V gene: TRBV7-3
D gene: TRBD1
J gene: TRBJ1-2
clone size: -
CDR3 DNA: TGTGCCAGCAGCTTGGGGGGACAGGGGGCGTCCGGCTACACCTTC
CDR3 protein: CASSLGGQGASGYTF

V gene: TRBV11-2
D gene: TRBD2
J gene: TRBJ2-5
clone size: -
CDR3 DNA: TGTGCCAGCAGCTTATTCTGGACTAGCGGGGGAAAAGAAGAGACCCAGTACTTC
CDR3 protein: CASSLFWTSGGKEETQYF

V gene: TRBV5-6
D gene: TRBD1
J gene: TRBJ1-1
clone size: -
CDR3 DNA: TGTGCCAGCAGCGGCCGGGACAGAGAGAACACTGAAGCTTTCTTT
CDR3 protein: CASSGRDRENTEAFF

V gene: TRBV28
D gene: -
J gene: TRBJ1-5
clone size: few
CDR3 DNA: TGTGCCTCATTTGACCTCCGGGACAAGGTCATCAATCAGCCCCAGCATTTT
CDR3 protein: CASFDLRDKVINQPQHF

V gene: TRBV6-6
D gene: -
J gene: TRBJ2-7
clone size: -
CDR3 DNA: TGTGCCAGCACCCCATGGGGCAGGGAAGGTTACGAGCAGTACTTC
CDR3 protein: CASTPWGREGYEQYF

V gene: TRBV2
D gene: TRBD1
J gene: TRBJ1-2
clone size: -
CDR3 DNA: TGTGCCAGCAGTGTAACAGGGGGAAACTATGGCTACACCTTC
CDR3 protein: CASSVTGGNYGYTF

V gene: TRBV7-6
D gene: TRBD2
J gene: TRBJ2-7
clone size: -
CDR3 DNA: TGTGCCAGCAGCTTAGGCGCCACTAGCGGCTCCGAGCAGTACTTC
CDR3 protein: CASSLGATSGSEQYF

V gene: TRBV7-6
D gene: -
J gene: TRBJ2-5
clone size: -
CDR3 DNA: TGTGCCAGCAGCTTAGGGCCCTCAACCCAGTACTTC
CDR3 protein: CASSLGPSTQYF

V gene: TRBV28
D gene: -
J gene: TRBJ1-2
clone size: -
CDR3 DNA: TGTGCCAGCAGCCCATGGGGGCAGGCTTTAAACTATGGCTACACCTTC
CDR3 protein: CASSPWGQALNYGYTF

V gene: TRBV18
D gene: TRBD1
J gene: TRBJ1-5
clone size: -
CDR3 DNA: TGTGCCAGCTCACTTGGGACAGGCGCTAATCAGCCCCAGCATTTT
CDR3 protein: CASSLGTGANQPQHF

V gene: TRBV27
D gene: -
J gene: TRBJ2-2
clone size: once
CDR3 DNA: TGTGCCAGCAGTTTATTTCCCGGGACCGGGGAGCTGTTTTTT
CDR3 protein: CASSLFPGTGELFF

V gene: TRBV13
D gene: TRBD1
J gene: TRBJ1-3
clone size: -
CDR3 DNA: TGTGCCAGCAGCTTCAGACAGGGAAGGTCTGGAAACACCATATATTTT
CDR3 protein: CASSFRQGRSGNTIYF